The 7 T cell receptor beta chains in this list originate from one sample, sequenced in a study of blood T cells in healthy people across ages. The authors ran a second PCR of about 6 to 11 cycles using a sample-barcoded 5' primer and a J-beta primer mix. TCRdb fed the 5' RACE reads into MiXCR, producing one record per CDR3 protein. The table lists approximately 770,000 distinct CDR3 sequences, roughly 50% of them singletons. Material: blood. These receptors were collected from a man aged 25-40 years in good health.

This clonotype was picked up a small number of times. Here the CDR3 reads CASSITSGPYEQYF. Written as DNA, the CDR3 is TGCGCCAGCAGCATAACTAGCGGGCCCTACGAGCAGTACTTC. The rearrangement joins TRBV5-1 to TRBJ2-7, with 9 bases aligning to TRBD2. Looked up from germline, CDR1 is SGHRS and CDR2 is YFSETQ. After removal of 4 bases from V and 2 bases from J, the junction contained 4 bases not matched to a gene. The CDR3 runs 14 residues.

This chain joins TRBV5-1 and TRBJ2-5; no firm D call. Germline CDR1 SGHRS, CDR2 YFSETQ. The V and J ends lost 3 bases and 1 base respectively, with 19 bases between them. The CDR3 contains 17 residues. The CDR3 reads CASSSWPPPDPQETQYF. The DNA of the CDR3 is TGCGCCAGCAGCTCTTGGCCGCCCCCAGACCCCCAAGAGACCCAGTACTTC.

CDR3 DNA: TGTGCCAGCAGCTTATACAGGGGAGATACGCAGTATTTT. Residues: CASSLYRGDTQYF. J is TRBJ2-3 and V is TRBV7-2, with 7 bases that match TRBD1. The germline V gene has CDR1 SGHTA and CDR2 FQGNSA. The length of the CDR3 is 13 residues. V lost 2 bases to trimming and J lost 5 bases; unmatched junction nucleotides: 1.

The chain uses TRBV29-1 and TRBJ2-5, with D possibly called TRBD1 or TRBD2 (6 bases each). Germline values: CDR1 SQVTM, CDR2 ANQGSEA. CDR3 length equals 15 residues. The V gene lost 1 base and the J gene lost 7 bases, with 19 bases spanning the gap. CDR3 region: CSVEGWRGESATQYF. CDR3 in DNA: TGCAGCGTTGAAGGTTGGAGGGGGGAATCGGCGACCCAGTACTTC.

A few counts support this clonotype. This chain links TRBV20-1 with TRBJ1-5; tentative D call: TRBD1 (5 bases). Trimming pared 1 base from V and 11 bases from J, leaving 18 bases between. CDR3 length: 14 amino acids. The germline CDR1 and CDR2 sequences are DFQATT and SNEGSKA (reference sequence). Written as DNA, the CDR3 is TGCAGTGCTAGAGTGGCAGGGAATCGGAACGCCCAGCATTTT. The encoded protein is CSARVAGNRNAQHF.

The genes are TRBV30 and TRBJ2-3; D is uncertain. Deletions cut 2 bases from V and 11 bases from J, with 14 bases between. In germline, CDR1 is GTSNPN, CDR2 SVGIG (reference sequence). The CDR3 loop spans 12 amino acids. This CDR3 reads CAWSTLEWMQYF. As DNA, the CDR3 is TGTGCCTGGAGTACTCTGGAGTGGATGCAGTATTTT. The variable domain in full, completed from reference TRBV30 and TRBJ2-3, reads SQTIHQWPATLVQPVGSPLSLECTVEGTSNPNLYWYRQAAGRGLQLLFYSVGIGQISSEVPQNLSASRPQDRQFILSSKKLLLSDSGFYLCAWSTLEWMQYFGPGTRLTVL.

This rearrangement joins TRBV20-1 to TRBJ2-1, with 8 bases fitting TRBD2. The better agreement between TRBJ2-7 and the DNA end casts doubt on the J call. The germline V gene has CDR1 DFQATT and CDR2 SNEGSKA (reference sequence). The CDR3 covers 16 residues. The CDR3 DNA reads TGCAGTGCTCAGGACTTGCGGGGGGTGAAATACAATGAGCAGTACTTC. Amino acid sequence: CSAQDLRGVKYNEQYF.